The present T cell receptor (beta chain) was sequenced within a study of shared clonotypes between healthy human individuals (dated by TCRdb to the early 2020s). Regarding the research as a whole: The cohort included a few men and a couple of women between 18 and 49 years of age. For each donor, three plates each were used for CD4 naive and CD4 memory, two plates were used for CD8 naive, and one plate was used for CD8 memory. To estimate repertoire size and how much clonotype sharing occurs between individuals, the study deeply sequenced the blood TCR repertoires of roughly 5 healthy adults. Libraries were prepared and TCR repertoires were sequenced by different laboratories using diverse techniques, in order to increase sequencing depth and limit assay-specific biases. Each donor's leukapheresis produced roughly between roughly 0.9 and 9 billion PBMCs.

Inclusive of the bounding cysteine and phenylalanine, the CDR3 is 15 residues long. Only the CDR3 part of the read is kept: 45 bases, read in frame from the first base. The germline V gene (reference sequence) supplies CDR1 SEHNR and CDR2 FQNEAQ. The V end loses 5 bases and the J end loses 0 bases, and a stretch of 14 bases separates them. A note on this clone: Its antigen specificity is not known. No base qualities exist here, and no much larger clone lies one base off it.

CD8 naive samples consisted of CD45RO-negative cells that were positively selected for CCR7, yielding a CD45RA+CCR7+ population without TemRA cells. The donors were healthy, HIV-negative adults who had no recently reported acute infections or vaccinations. Only Caucasian adults living in Nashville, Tennessee, USA were represented among the donors. Blood was collected by leukapheresis, and PBMCs were isolated by Ficoll-Histopaque density gradient centrifugation and then cryopreserved in liquid nitrogen vapor phase. Analytical flow cytometry was used to check the purity and quantity of each magnetically sorted T cell population. From each sorted fraction, genomic DNA was isolated and quantified by UV absorbance on a Nanodrop 2000c. TCR CDR3 regions were amplified from genomic DNA by multiplex PCR using the deep immunoSEQ assay. Genomic DNA extracted from each cell subset was distributed evenly over all wells of several immunoSEQ 96-well plates, and each plate served as one replicate. For sorted subsets, approximately 190 ng of genomic DNA, equivalent to 25,000 to 35,000 T cell genomes, went into each replicate PCR. Purified libraries were quantified with a Qubit 3.0 fluorometer, sized on a Bioanalyzer 2100, and re-quantified with the KAPA Library Quantification kit. Every immunoSEQ 96-well plate was sequenced on a separate single-read 150-cycle Illumina NextSeq 550 flow cell. The published analysis was carried out like this. Because only junctional sequences without quality scores were contained in the immunoSEQ output, filtering matching that applied to full-length reads could not be performed. To assign V/J genes and CDR3, sequences were annotated against IMGT germline references using PyIR, a Python wrapper for IgBLAST v1.9. Reads were removed for weak V/J assignments (E-value above 1e-6), missing CDR3, stop codons, out-of-frame junctions, or ambiguous translated residues. A V3J clonotype was defined by an identical inferred V gene, J gene, and CDR3 amino acid sequence. Percentage overlap between repertoires was computed as shared unique clonotypes divided by the size of the smaller repertoire. Repertoire richness was assessed with RTK rarefaction, the Chao1 estimator, and Recon v2.1 estimates of unobserved clonotypes. OLGA was used to compute generation probabilities for all TCRbeta clonotypes that the gDNA method yielded from a handful of donors. TCRdb's version of the immuneACCESS table is confined to in-frame rearrangements and falls short of the full clone set. An unresolved V gene accounts for under half of the shortfall where checked; the remainder is of unknown origin. Clone size and the V and J calls come from that table; the DNA yielded D and trimming. The table for this sample lists some 2 million clones; over 85% of them were counted only once. The ten largest clones add up to about 1.1% of the sample.

Beyond this particular receptor, the publication reports: Estimated clonotype richness was generally larger for naive than for memory subsets. The genetic and exposure-history diversity represented was limited by the small number of donors. Even with the large sequencing depth, rarefaction of the sorted-subset datasets indicated that sequencing was incomplete. Across a few donors, about 5% of naive CD4, around 3.5% of naive CD8, about 2.3% of memory CD4, and approximately 0.4% of memory CD8 clonotypes were shared. Pairwise subsampling led to the expectation that sequencing depth would affect the degree of clonotype sharing among donors. Sampling was restricted to blood, and TCR repertoires in tissues likely differ from the TCR repertoires found in blood. Higher generation probabilities were observed for clonotypes shared by all four sorted-subset donors than for non-shared clonotypes.

Specimen: naive CD8+ T cells sorted from blood. The sample's cell subset or site label, decoded: CD45RA+CCR7+. The receptor's source is a young man in good health. The chain is assembled from TRBV7-9 and TRBJ2-7; D gene: possibly TRBD2, on 6 matching bases. The nucleotide sequence is TGTGCCAGCAGCCCTGCGGGGCCGAGCTCCTACGAGCAGTACTTC. Its coded protein is CASSPAGPSSYEQYF.